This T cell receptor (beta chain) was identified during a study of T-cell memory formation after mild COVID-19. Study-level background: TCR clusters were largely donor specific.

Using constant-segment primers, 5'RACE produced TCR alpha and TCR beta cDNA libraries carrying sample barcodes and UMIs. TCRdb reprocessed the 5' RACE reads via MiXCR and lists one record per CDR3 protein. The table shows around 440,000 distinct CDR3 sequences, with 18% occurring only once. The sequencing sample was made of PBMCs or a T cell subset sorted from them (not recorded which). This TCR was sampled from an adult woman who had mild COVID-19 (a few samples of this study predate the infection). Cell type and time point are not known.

The CDR3 spells CASSPRDREAFF. The CDR3 coding sequence is TGTGCCAGCAGCCCCCGGGACAGGGAAGCTTTCTTT. V and J are TRBV3-1 and TRBJ1-1; 8 bases line up with TRBD1. J lost 8 bases, V lost 4 bases, and 3 bases had no gene match. Germline CDR1 is LGHDT and CDR2 is YNNKEL (reference sequence). This CDR3 has 12 amino acids.